This record concerns one T cell receptor (beta chain) sequence. The data belong to a study of blood T cell repertoires in COVID-19. Background on the study: From T cells, B-cell-depleted T cells, or PBMCs came the material, which was cDNA or gDNA.

Germline lookup yields CDR1 ENHRY and CDR2 SYGVKD. The CDR3 is 15 residues long. Trimming took off 0 bases at V and 1 base at J, with 9 bases between the two ends. Data came from immunoSEQ multiplex PCR; TCRdb stores just in-frame clones and leaves some out. The sample lists tens of thousands of clones, 93% occurring once. This TCR came from a human donor in a cohort sampled during active COVID-19. Material: peripheral blood. The chain couples TRBV10-3 to TRBJ1-1, with D possibly TRBD1 on 5 matching bases. The CDR3 DNA follows: TGTGCCATCAGTGAGTCCAGGGTACGGAACACTGAAGCTTTCTTT. Translating it yields CAISESRVRNTEAFF.